This TCR beta chain is from a study of Ad26.COV2.S vaccination and SARS-CoV-2 variants. Germline loops: CDR1 LNHNV, CDR2 YYDKDF (reference sequence). With 0 bases removed from V and 6 bases from J, the gap between germline ends came to 27 bases. This CDR3 has 20 amino acids. This clone was recorded once. This table comes from immunoSEQ multiplex PCR, and its TCRdb copy is limited to in-frame clones, with some not included. The repertoire holds roughly 380,000 clones, with approximately 81% as singletons. The treatment: 15 to 20 received Ad26.COV2.S at low or high dose, single or two shots; several received placebo; per-sample allocation not given. Sampling occurred on day 63 after the first vaccine or placebo injection.

This receptor was taken from a person aged 18-60 years who received the Ad26.COV2.S COVID-19 vaccine or a placebo. Sequenced material: peripheral blood, taken in a trial of Ad26.COV2.S vaccine versus placebo. The chain is built from TRBV15 and TRBJ1-5; possible D gene TRBD1, 6 bases. This chain's CDR3 is CATSREGNRVLALLPQPQHF. CDR3 in DNA: TGTGCCACCAGCAGAGAAGGGAACAGGGTCCTTGCTCTGCTTCCTCAGCCCCAGCATTTT. The whole variable domain, remainder taken from reference TRBV15 and TRBJ1-5, is DAMVIQNPRYQVTQFGKPVTLSCSQTLNHNVMYWYQQKSSQAPKLLFHYYDKDFNNEADTPDNFQSRRPNTSFCFLDIRSPGLGDTAMYLCATSREGNRVLALLPQPQHFGDGTRLSIL.